The clone carrying this TCR beta chain was seen more than once but under ten times. Its cognate antigen is unknown. Clones were read by immunoSEQ multiplex PCR, and TCRdb kept only the in-frame ones, dropping some. The repertoire includes about 20,000 clones, 70% to 90% of them detected once, and roughly 22% sits in the top ten. The data stem from a study of T cells in localized non-small cell lung cancer. Germline loops: CDR1 MGHRA, CDR2 YSYEKL. Trimming stripped 3 bases from V and 1 base from J, with 12 bases between. This CDR3 is 15 amino acids long. Notes on the study in general: There were a median 57 of the top 100 tumor clones appearing in adjacent lung.

Sequenced here: PBMCs, sampled before any cancer treatment. The sequence was collected from a man between 40 and 75 years old with stage II squamous cell lung carcinoma. The chain is built from TRBV4-1 and TRBJ1-1; D remains ambiguous. For the CDR3, the DNA is TGCGCCAGCAGCCATAGGACCCCAGGGAACACTGAAGCTTTCTTT. Its translation is CASSHRTPGNTEAFF.